What follows is one TCR beta chain and its context. What it binds is not known. Library construction for TCR beta used iRepertoire HTBI primers and Arm-PCR of CDR3 regions. TCRdb independently ran MiXCR on the multiplex PCR reads; one entry per CDR3 protein. The repertoire holds around 500,000 distinct CDR3 sequences, with around 12% as singletons. Documented time point: newly diagnosed GD, antithyroid drugs for less than 3 months. Generation of the TCR library employed RNA extracted from PBMCs. As a group, patients came from one endocrinology department in Xi'an, China. This entry belongs to a study of regulatory T cells in long-lasting Graves disease. Study-wide results and caveats: Persistent disease was associated with favored TRBV28 usage and with favored use of TRBJ1-2 and TRBJ2-5. Accuracy could have been hurt by small sample size.

Germline loops: CDR1 LNHDA, CDR2 SQIVND (reference sequence). Trimming stripped 3 bases from V and 4 bases from J, with 12 bases between. The CDR3 covers 14 residues. These data were also reused for a study on T cells in Graves' hyperthyroidism and ophthalmopathy. As that report states: Expanded thyroid clonotypes (above 0.001) were mostly also found in blood.

The sample consisted of peripheral blood mononuclear cells (PBMCs), taken at new diagnosis, from a patient treated with antithyroid drugs. The chain uses TRBV19 and TRBJ1-1, with D possibly matching TRBD1 (5 bases). The sequence derives from a woman aged 25-40 years with Graves disease. In DNA form, the CDR3 reads TGTGCCAGTAGTATGTTTTCGGGGGGCACTGAAGCTTTCTTT. Translation: CASSMFSGGTEAFF.